The 19 T cell receptor beta chains listed next were all sequenced from one sample in a study of T-cell reconstitution after alpha-beta-depleted transplantation in children. The authors prepared the TCRbeta library with unique molecular identifiers. TCRdb re-called the PCR reads through MiXCR, storing one row per CDR3 protein. The profile shows 300,000 to 350,000 distinct CDR3 sequences, roughly 15% of them singletons. Specimen: PBMCs, mostly from graft donor cells, collected 360 days after TCRalphabeta/CD19-depleted stem cell transplant. Receptors originate from a male patient between 2 and 10 years old who had a stem cell transplant for acute lymphoblastic leukemia, so the T cells may come from the graft donor.

Many counts were recorded for this clonotype. The V gene is TRBV4-3, the J gene TRBJ2-3; the match to TRBD2 covers 9 bases. The ends lost 1 base at V and 2 bases at J; junction bases unmatched: 4. Germline V gene sequence: CDR1 LGHNA, CDR2 YSLEER. The CDR3 runs 16 residues. Written as DNA, the CDR3 is TGCGCCAGCAGCCAAGTTCTAGCGGGGCCCACAGATACGCAGTATTTT. It codes for CASSQVLAGPTDTQYF.

This clonotype was detected a few times. In nucleotides, the CDR3 is TGTGCCAGCAGCCAAGGGCCCGTCGGACAGGGGCTCACAGATACGCAGTATTTT. Protein sequence: CASSQGPVGQGLTDTQYF. V and J are TRBV4-2 and TRBJ2-3; 9 nucleotides line up with TRBD1. Germline V gene lookup returns CDR1 LGHNA and CDR2 YNFKEQ. V lost 1 base, J lost 2 bases, and 10 bases stayed unmatched. The CDR3 is 18 amino acids.

The chain combines TRBV28 with TRBJ2-7; D might be TRBD2 (5 bases). CDR3 length: 14 amino acids. V was pared by 3 bases and J by 3 bases, with 12 bases between. CDR1 and CDR2 from the germline V gene are MDHEN and SYDVKM. CDR3 sequence: CASSFYEGRYEQYF. The CDR3 bases are TGTGCCAGCAGTTTTTATGAGGGCCGCTACGAGCAGTACTTC.

Comment on this clonotype: The conserved phenylalanine or tryptophan normally closing the CDR3 is absent here, so this likely arose from a read error. This chain joins TRBV7-8 and TRBJ1-4; D unclear. The CDR3 has 13 amino acids. Germline V CDR1 and CDR2: SGHVS, FQNEAQ. Deletions cut 1 base from V and 7 bases from J, with 7 bases between. In DNA form, the CDR3 reads TGTGCCAGCAGCTTAGGCGGACTTGAAAAACTGTTTCTT. It codes for CASSLGGLEKLFL.

This clonotype was seen many times. The chain carries TRBV5-1 and TRBJ2-1; D uncertain. The CDR3 loop spans 13 amino acids. Between the trimmed V and J ends, which lost 5 bases and 2 bases, there was a span of 8 bases. CDR1 and CDR2 (germline): SGHRS, YFSETQ. CDR3 coding DNA: TGCGCCAGCAGTTCGAGACCCTACAATGAGCAGTTCTTC. It yields the protein CASSSRPYNEQFF.

The gene calls are TRBV12-3 or TRBV12-4 and TRBJ2-7; weak D call: TRBD2 (6 bases). CDR3 length: 14 amino acids. Trimming pared 2 bases from V and 5 bases from J, leaving 13 bases between. The DNA for the CDR3 is TGTGCCAGCAGTTTAAGGAGGGTTCTGGACGAGCAGTACTTC. Protein sequence: CASSLRRVLDEQYF.

There are a few counts of this clonotype. The CDR3 DNA reads as TGCAGCCTCTGGCTAGACAATGACAATGAGCAGTTCTTC. Protein product: CSLWLDNDNEQFF. The chain recombines TRBV29-1 with TRBJ2-1; unclear D gene. This CDR3 contains 13 residues. V shed 8 bases and J shed 5 bases, with 16 bases lying between them. Germline V gives CDR1 SQVTM, CDR2 ANQGSEA.

This clonotype was seen many times. The V gene is TRBV3-1, the J gene TRBJ2-2; D unresolved. The germline gives CDR1 LGHDT, CDR2 YNNKEL (reference sequence). This CDR3 is built from 14 residues. Trimming took 0 bases from V and 5 from J, leaving 7 bases between them. The DNA of the CDR3 is TGTGCCAGCAGCCAAGATGTTGCGACCGGGGAGCTGTTTTTT. Translated, it gives CASSQDVATGELFF.

This clonotype has just a few counts. The chain carries TRBV10-3 and TRBJ2-7, with 7 bases aligning to TRBD1. This CDR3 is built from 16 residues. The germline gives CDR1 ENHRY, CDR2 SYGVKD. V was pared by 0 bases and J by 2 bases, with 7 bases of the junction left unmatched. The CDR3 nucleotides are TGTGCCATCAGTGAGTCGAGGGGGCAGGAGACCTACGAGCAGTACTTC. Encoded protein: CAISESRGQETYEQYF.

The chain is built from TRBV20-1 and TRBJ1-1; 7 bases align to TRBD1. CDR1 DFQATT and CDR2 SNEGSKA come from the germline V gene (reference sequence). V gave up 5 bases and J gave up 2 bases; unmatched junction bases: 11. The CDR3 spans 15 residues. CDR3 region: CSAVDSGTANTEAFF. DNA of the CDR3: TGCAGTGCTGTGGATAGCGGGACAGCTAACACTGAAGCTTTCTTT.

This clonotype was recorded many times. The V call is TRBV5-6, the J call TRBJ2-1, with TRBD2 identical over 10 bases. J lost 0 bases, V lost 1 base, and 7 bases had no gene match. Germline-derived CDR1 and CDR2 are SGHDT and YYEEEE. This CDR3 is built from 18 residues. The CDR3 region is CASSLPAGGPSSYNEQFF. CDR3 nucleotides: TGTGCCAGCAGCTTGCCAGCGGGAGGGCCGAGCTCCTACAATGAGCAGTTCTTC.

This clonotype was recorded at least ten times. CDR3 protein: CASSSGREKNYNEQFF. The CDR3 bases are TGTGCCAGCAGTAGCGGGAGGGAAAAAAACTACAATGAGCAGTTCTTC. This chain uses TRBV28 with TRBJ2-1, with 10 positions matching TRBD2. With V trimmed by 5 bases and J by 3 bases, 7 bases remained unmatched. The CDR3 consists of 16 residues. Per germline, CDR1 MDHEN and CDR2 SYDVKM. The full variable domain, in which reference TRBV28 and TRBJ2-1 provide the parts outside the CDR3, is DVKVTQSSRYLVKRTGEKVFLECVQDMDHENMFWYRQDPGLGLRLIYFSYDVKMKEKGDIPEGYSVSREKKERFSLILESASTNQTSMYLCASSSGREKNYNEQFFGPGTRLTVL.

A few counts support this clonotype. The chain has TRBV12-3 or TRBV12-4 and TRBJ2-3; D not certain. This CDR3 comprises 14 residues. Trimming took 7 bases from V and 2 from J, leaving 13 bases between them. The CDR3 region is CASTLGDITDTQYF. The CDR3 bases are TGTGCCAGCACTTTGGGCGACATCACAGATACGCAGTATTTT.

The chain combines TRBV4-2 with TRBJ1-5, with no clear D. V dropped 5 bases and J dropped 5 bases, with 19 bases sitting between them. The CDR3 is 16 residues long. Germline V gives CDR1 LGHNA, CDR2 YNFKEQ. The CDR3 protein is CASSSPPREGDQPQHF. The DNA of the CDR3 is TGTGCCAGCAGCTCCCCCCCGCGGGAAGGAGATCAGCCCCAGCATTTT.

A few counts support this clonotype. The chain is built from TRBV10-3 and TRBJ1-6; no definite D call. Trimming removed 2 bases at V and 5 bases at J, with 10 bases between. The CDR3 spans 15 residues. Germline assignment: CDR1 ENHRY and CDR2 SYGVKD. This CDR3 is CAISEGPPDNSPLHF. The CDR3 bases are TGTGCCATCAGTGAGGGACCCCCCGATAATTCACCCCTCCACTTT.

This chain uses TRBV6-5 with TRBJ2-7; 9 bases agree with TRBD1. CDR1 is MNHEY, CDR2 SVGAGI, per germline. V dropped 0 bases and J dropped 3; count of bases not matched to a gene: 3. This CDR3 has 15 residues. The chain's CDR3 is CASSYSDRGDYEQYF. In DNA form, the CDR3 reads TGTGCCAGCAGTTACTCGGACAGGGGCGACTACGAGCAGTACTTC.

This clonotype has at least ten counts. V usage is TRBV29-1 and J usage is TRBJ2-7; D perhaps matches TRBD2 (6 bases). CDR1 and CDR2 from the germline V gene are SQVTM and ANQGSEA. The CDR3 runs 11 residues. Deletions cut 3 bases from V and 6 bases from J, with 9 bases between. CDR3 nucleotide sequence: TGCAGCGTTGAGGAGGGACCCGAGCAGTACTTC. Protein product: CSVEEGPEQYF.

This clonotype has a handful of counts. The chain couples TRBV7-9 to TRBJ2-1, with D unresolved. Germline CDR1 and CDR2: SEHNR and FQNEAQ (reference sequence). CDR3 length: 12 amino acids. V lost 5 bases, J lost 6 bases, and 8 bases lay in between. Here the CDR3 reads CASSPNINEQFF. Here the CDR3 DNA reads TGTGCCAGCAGCCCTAACATCAATGAGCAGTTCTTC.

This chain uses TRBV5-1 with TRBJ2-7; either TRBD1 or TRBD2 may fit D (6 bases each). The V end lost 4 bases, the J end lost 0 bases, and 20 bases lay between the germline ends. Germline loops: CDR1 SGHRS, CDR2 YFSETQ. The length of the CDR3 is 17 residues. CDR3 sequence: CASSITHQGGTSYEQYF. The DNA of the CDR3 is TGCGCCAGCAGCATAACCCATCAAGGGGGGACCTCCTACGAGCAGTACTTC.